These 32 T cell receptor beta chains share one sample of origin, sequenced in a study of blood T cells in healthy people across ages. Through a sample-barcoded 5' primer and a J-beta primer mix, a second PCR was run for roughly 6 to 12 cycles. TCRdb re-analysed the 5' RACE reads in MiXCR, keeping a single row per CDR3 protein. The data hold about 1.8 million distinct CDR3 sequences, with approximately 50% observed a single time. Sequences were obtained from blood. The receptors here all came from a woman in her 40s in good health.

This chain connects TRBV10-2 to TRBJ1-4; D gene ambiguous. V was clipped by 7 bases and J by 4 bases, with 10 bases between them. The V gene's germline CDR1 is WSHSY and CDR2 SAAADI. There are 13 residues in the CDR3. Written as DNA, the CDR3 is TGCGCCAGCACCGCCCAGATTAATGAAAAACTGTTTTTT. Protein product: CASTAQINEKLFF.

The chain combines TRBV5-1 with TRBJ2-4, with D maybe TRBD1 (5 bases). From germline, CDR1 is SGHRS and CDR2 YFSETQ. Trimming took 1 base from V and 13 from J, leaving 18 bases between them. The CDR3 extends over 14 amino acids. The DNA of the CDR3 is TGCGCCAGCAGCTTGTCCCAGGGTGTAAATGAGCAGTACTTC. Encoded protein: CASSLSQGVNEQYF.

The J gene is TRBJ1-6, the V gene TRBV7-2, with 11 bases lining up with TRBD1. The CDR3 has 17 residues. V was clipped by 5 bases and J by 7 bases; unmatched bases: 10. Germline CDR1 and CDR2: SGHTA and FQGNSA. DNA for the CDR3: TGTGCCAGCAGCCGGACCGGGACAGGGGGTACGAATTCACCCCTCCACTTT. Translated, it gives CASSRTGTGGTNSPLHF. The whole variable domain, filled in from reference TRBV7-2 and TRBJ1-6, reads GAGVSQSPSNKVTEKGKDVELRCDPISGHTALYWYRQSLGQGLEFLIYFQGNSAPDKSGLPSDRFSAERTGGSVSTLTIQRTQQEDSAVYLCASSRTGTGGTNSPLHFGNGTRLTVT.

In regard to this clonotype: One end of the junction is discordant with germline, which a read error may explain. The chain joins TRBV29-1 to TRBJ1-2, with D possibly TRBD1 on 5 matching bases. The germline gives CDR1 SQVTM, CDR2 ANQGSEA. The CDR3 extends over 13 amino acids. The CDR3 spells CSVEEAGNYGCTF. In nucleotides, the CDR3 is TGCAGCGTTGAAGAAGCAGGGAACTATGGCTGCACCTTC.

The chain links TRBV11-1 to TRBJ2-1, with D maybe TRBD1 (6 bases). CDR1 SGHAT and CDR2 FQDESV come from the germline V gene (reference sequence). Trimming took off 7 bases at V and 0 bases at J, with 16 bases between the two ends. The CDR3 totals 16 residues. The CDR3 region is CASTDGTSSSYNEQFF. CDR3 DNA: TGTGCCAGCACCGACGGGACATCGAGCTCCTACAATGAGCAGTTCTTC.

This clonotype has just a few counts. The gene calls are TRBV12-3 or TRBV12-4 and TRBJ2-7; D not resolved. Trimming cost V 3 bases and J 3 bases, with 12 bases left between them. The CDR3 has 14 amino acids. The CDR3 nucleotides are TGTGCCAGCAGTTTCGTAAACAGTAACTACGAGCAGTACTTC. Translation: CASSFVNSNYEQYF.

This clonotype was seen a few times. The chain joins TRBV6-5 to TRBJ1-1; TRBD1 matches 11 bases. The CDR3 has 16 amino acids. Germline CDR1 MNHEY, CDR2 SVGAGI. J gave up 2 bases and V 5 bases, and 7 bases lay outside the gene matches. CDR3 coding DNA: TGTGCCAGCAGTCTAGGGGACAGGGGGTATAACACTGAAGCTTTCTTT. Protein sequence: CASSLGDRGYNTEAFF.

CDR3 protein: CSASISGLTYNEQFF. The CDR3, as DNA: TGCAGTGCTTCCATCAGCGGGCTTACGTACAATGAGCAGTTCTTC. The chain links TRBV20-1 to TRBJ2-1; tentatively, D is TRBD2 (6 bases). The V end lost 5 bases, the J end lost 4 bases, and 18 bases lay between the germline ends. The germline CDR1 and CDR2 sequences are DFQATT and SNEGSKA (reference sequence). The CDR3 length is 15 residues.

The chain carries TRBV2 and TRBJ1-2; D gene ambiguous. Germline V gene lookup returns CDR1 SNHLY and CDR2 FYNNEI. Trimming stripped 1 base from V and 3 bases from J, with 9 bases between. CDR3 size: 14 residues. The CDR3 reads CASSEDSSYYGYTF. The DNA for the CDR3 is TGTGCCAGCAGTGAAGACTCCAGTTACTATGGCTACACCTTC.

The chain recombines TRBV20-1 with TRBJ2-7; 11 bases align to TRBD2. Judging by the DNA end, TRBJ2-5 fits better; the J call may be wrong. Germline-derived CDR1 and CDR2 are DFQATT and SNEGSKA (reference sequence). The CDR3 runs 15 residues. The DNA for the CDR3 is TGCAGTGCTGAGCTGACTAGCGGGGATAAAGAGACCCAGTACTTC. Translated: CSAELTSGDKETQYF.

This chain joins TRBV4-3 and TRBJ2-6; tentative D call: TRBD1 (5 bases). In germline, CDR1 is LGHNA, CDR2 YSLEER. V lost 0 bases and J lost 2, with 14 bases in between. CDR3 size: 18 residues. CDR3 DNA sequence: TGCGCCAGCAGCCAAGAAACTAATTTAGGGGCTGGGGCCAACGTCCTGACTTTC. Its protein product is CASSQETNLGAGANVLTF.

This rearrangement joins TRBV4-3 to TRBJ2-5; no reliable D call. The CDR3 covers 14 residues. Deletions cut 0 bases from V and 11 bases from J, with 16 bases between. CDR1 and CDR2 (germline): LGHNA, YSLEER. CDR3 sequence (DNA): TGCGCCAGCAGCCAAGAAATGGGAAGCAATGAGCAGTACTTC. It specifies CASSQEMGSNEQYF.

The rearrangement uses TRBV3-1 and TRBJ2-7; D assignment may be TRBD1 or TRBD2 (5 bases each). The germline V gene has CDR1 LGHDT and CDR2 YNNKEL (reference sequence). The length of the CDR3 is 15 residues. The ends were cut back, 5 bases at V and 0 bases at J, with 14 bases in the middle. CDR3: CASSNSTDYSYEQYF. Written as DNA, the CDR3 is TGTGCCAGCAGCAACTCGACAGACTACTCCTACGAGCAGTACTTC.

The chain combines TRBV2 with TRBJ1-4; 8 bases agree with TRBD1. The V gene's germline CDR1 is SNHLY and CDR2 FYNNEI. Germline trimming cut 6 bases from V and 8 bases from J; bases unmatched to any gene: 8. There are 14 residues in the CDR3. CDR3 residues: CASRVQGVREKLFF. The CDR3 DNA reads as TGTGCCAGCAGGGTACAGGGGGTTAGAGAAAAACTGTTTTTT. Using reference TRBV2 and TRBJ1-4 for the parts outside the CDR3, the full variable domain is EPEVTQTPSHQVTQMGQEVILRCVPISNHLYFYWYRQILGQKVEFLVSFYNNEISEKSEIFDDQFSVERPDGSNFTLKIRSTKLEDSAMYFCASRVQGVREKLFFGSGTQLSVL.

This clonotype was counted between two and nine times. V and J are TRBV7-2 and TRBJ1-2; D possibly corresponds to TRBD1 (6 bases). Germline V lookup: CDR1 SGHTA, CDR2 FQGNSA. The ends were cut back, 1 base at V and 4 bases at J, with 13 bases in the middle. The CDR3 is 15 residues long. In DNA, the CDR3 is TGTGCCAGCAGCTTAGTCTTCGGACAGATCTATGGCTACACCTTC. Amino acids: CASSLVFGQIYGYTF.

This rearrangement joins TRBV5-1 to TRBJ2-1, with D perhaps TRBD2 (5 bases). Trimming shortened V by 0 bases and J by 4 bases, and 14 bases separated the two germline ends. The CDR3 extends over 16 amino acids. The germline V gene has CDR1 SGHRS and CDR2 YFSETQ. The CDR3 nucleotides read TGCGCCAGCAGCTTGGCCTCGGGGATACCTTACAATGAGCAGTTCTTC. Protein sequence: CASSLASGIPYNEQFF.

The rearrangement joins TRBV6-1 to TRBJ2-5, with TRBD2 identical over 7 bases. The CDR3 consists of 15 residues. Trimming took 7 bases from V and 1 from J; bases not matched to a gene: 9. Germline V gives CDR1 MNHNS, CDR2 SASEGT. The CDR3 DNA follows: TGTGCCAGCAAGGGGACTACTTATACCCAAGAGACCCAGTACTTC. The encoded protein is CASKGTTYTQETQYF.

CDR3 residues: CASSYSAGIVQETQYF. The CDR3 coding sequence is TGTGCCAGCAGTTACTCGGCGGGAATCGTACAGGAGACCCAGTACTTC. This chain links TRBV6-5 with TRBJ2-5; the D gene is possibly TRBD2 (6 bases). V lost 0 bases to trimming and J lost 5 bases, with 16 bases between them. Per the germline V gene, CDR1 is MNHEY and CDR2 is SVGAGI. The CDR3 extends over 16 amino acids.

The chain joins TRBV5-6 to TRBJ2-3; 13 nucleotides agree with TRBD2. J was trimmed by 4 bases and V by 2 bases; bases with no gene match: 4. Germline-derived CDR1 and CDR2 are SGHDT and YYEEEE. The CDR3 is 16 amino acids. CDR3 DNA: TGTGCCAGCAGCTTTCGGACTAGCGGGGGACCAGATACGCAGTATTTT. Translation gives CASSFRTSGGPDTQYF.

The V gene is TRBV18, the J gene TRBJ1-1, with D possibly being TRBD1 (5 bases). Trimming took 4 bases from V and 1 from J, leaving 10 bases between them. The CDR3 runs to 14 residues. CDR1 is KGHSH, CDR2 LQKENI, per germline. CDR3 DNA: TGTGCCAGCTCACGACAGACCGAGAACACTGAAGCTTTCTTT. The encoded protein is CASSRQTENTEAFF.

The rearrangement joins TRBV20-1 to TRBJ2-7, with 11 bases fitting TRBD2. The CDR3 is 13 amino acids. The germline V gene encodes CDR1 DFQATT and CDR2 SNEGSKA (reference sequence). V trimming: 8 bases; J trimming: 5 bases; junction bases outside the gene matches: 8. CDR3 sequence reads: CSCSGGAYNEQYF. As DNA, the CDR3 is TGCAGTTGTAGCGGGGGGGCCTATAACGAGCAGTACTTC.

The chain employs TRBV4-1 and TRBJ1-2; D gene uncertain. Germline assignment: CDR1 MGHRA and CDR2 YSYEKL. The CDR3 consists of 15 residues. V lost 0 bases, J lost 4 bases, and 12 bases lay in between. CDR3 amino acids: CASSQETGLIYGYTF. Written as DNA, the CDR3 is TGCGCCAGCAGCCAAGAGACCGGACTGATCTATGGCTACACCTTC.

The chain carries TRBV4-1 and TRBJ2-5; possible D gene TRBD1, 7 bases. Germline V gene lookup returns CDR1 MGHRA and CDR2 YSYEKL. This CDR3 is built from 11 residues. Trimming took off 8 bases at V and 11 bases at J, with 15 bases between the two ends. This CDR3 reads CASLRGDQQYF. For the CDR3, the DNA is TGCGCCAGCCTCAGGGGGGATCAGCAGTACTTC.

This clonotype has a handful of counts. The CDR3, as DNA: TGTGCCACCAGTGATTTCGGGATCGGGGAGACCCAGTACTTC. It translates to CATSDFGIGETQYF. The genes are TRBV24-1 and TRBJ2-5; D possibly corresponds to TRBD2 (5 bases). Germline lookup yields CDR1 KGHDR and CDR2 SFDVKD. V lost 1 base and J 5 bases, leaving 10 bases between the germline ends. CDR3 length equals 14 residues.

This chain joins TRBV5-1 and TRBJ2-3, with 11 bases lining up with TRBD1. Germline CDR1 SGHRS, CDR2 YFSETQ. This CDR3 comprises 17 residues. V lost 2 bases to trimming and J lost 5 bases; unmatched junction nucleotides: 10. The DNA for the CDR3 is TGCGCCAGCAGCTTTATTACTGGGACAGGGGGAGGAGATACGCAGTATTTT. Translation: CASSFITGTGGGDTQYF.

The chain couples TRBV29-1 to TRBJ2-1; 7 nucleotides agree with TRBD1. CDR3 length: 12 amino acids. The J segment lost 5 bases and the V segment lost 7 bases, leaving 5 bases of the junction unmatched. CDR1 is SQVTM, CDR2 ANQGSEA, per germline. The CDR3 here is CSDRDRHNEQFF. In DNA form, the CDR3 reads TGCAGCGACCGGGACAGACACAATGAGCAGTTCTTC.

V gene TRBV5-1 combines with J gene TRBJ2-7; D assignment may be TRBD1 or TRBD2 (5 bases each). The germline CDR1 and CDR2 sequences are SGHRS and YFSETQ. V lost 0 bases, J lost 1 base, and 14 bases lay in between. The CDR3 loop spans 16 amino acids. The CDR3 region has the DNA TGCGCCAGCAGCTTGGGGCCGGGGCAGTCGTCCTACGAGCAGTACTTC. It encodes CASSLGPGQSSYEQYF. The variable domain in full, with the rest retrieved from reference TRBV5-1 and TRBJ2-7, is KAGVTQTPRYLIKTRGQQVTLSCSPISGHRSVSWYQQTPGQGLQFLFEYFSETQRNKGNFPGRFSGRQFSNSRSEMNVSTLELGDSALYLCASSLGPGQSSYEQYFGPGTRLTVT.

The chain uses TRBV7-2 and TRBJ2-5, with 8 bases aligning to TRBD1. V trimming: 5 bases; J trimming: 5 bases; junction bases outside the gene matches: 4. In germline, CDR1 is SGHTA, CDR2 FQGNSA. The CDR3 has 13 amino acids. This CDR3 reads CASSRDRLETQYF. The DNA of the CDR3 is TGTGCCAGCAGCCGGGACAGGTTGGAGACCCAGTACTTC.

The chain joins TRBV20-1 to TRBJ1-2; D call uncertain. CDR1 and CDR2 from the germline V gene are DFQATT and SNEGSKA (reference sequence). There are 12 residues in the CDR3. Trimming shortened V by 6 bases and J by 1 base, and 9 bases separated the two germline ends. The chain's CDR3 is CSATHNNYGYTF. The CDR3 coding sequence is TGCAGTGCAACGCATAATAACTATGGCTACACCTTC.

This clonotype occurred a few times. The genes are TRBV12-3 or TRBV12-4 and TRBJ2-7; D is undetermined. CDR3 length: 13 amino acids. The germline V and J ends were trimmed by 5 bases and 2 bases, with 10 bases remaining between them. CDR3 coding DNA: TGTGCCAGCAGTGCGGATCCTACCTACGAGCAGTACTTC. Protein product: CASSADPTYEQYF.

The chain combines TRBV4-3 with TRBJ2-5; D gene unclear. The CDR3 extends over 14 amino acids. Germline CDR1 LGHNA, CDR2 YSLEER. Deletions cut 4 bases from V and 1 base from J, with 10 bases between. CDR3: CASSRSILQETQYF. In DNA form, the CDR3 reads TGCGCCAGCAGCCGTTCAATACTCCAAGAGACCCAGTACTTC.

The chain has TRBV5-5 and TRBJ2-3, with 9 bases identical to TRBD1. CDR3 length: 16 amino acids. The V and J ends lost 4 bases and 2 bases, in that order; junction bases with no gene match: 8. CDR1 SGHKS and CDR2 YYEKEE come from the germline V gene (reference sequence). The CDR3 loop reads CASSPGQGIVTDTQYF. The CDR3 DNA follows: TGTGCCAGCAGCCCGGGACAGGGAATCGTCACAGATACGCAGTATTTT.